This paragraph reports one T cell receptor beta chain. Its antigen is still unknown. From germline, CDR1 is SQVTM and CDR2 ANQGSEA. Trimming pared 7 bases from V and 9 bases from J, leaving 22 bases between. This CDR3 comprises 13 residues. This specimen belongs to a study of CD8 T cells in ankylosing spondylitis. TCRdb passed the 5' RACE reads through MiXCR, listing each CDR3 protein once. The sample holds hundreds of thousands of distinct CDR3 sequences; 20% to 30% are singletons and the top ten take about 0.9%. Study-level findings and limits: Researchers report that disease-linked clones proved CD8+ and relatively rare in peripheral blood. Reports say disease-linked clones showed up significantly more in matched ankylosing spondylitis synovial fluid. Ankylosing spondylitis blood appeared to carry a characteristic TCR beta motif of roughly 8 highly homologous variants. Reactive arthritis synovial fluid and blood were previously reported to contain some motif variants.

This receptor was obtained from a male donor with ankylosing spondylitis. The J gene is TRBJ2-7, the V gene TRBV29-1; D may match TRBD1 or TRBD2 (5 bases each). The sample was blood, either unsorted or a sorted T cell fraction (not recorded which). Written as DNA, the CDR3 is TGCAGCGCTGGTTGGGCCGGGGCTCAAAGGCAGTACTTC. Translated: CSAGWAGAQRQYF.